This section outlines one TCR beta chain sequence together with its context. Looked up from germline, CDR1 is SGHDN and CDR2 is FVKESK. The V and J ends lost 2 bases and 6 bases, in that order; junction bases with no gene match: 3. CDR3 length: 13 amino acids. The data derive from a study of T cell responses to AZD1222 COVID-19 vaccine. TCRdb's table, derived via immunoSEQ multiplex PCR, lists solely in-frame clones and lacks some. The table lists 75,000 to 100,000 clones, approximately 90% of them singletons, with around 1.5% in the top ten. This chain connects TRBV14 to TRBJ1-1; 7 bases match TRBD1. The clonotype originates from an adult in good health. The starting material was peripheral blood, obtained on day 0 of AZD1222 vaccination. CDR3 bases: TGTGCCAGCAGCCAAACAGGGGTCTCTGAAGCTTTCTTT. The encoded protein is CASSQTGVSEAFF.